This paragraph covers one TCR beta chain sequence. Its antigen is currently unknown. These data are taken from a study of cytomegalovirus exposure and HLA in healthy donors. Study conclusions and caveats: Among TCR beta chains of equal frequency, HLA-associated ones were more clonally expanded in a later analysis.

It was with 60 Vbeta and 13 Jbeta primers that the PCR ran. Sequencing was performed with immunoSEQ multiplex PCR; in TCRdb, only in-frame clones are kept and a portion is missing. Of approximately 87,000 clones in the sample, about four fifths were seen once. Looked up from germline, CDR1 is SQVTM and CDR2 is ANQGSEA. This CDR3 contains 16 residues. The V and J ends lost 0 bases and 6 bases, in that order; junction bases with no gene match: 9. The chain has TRBV29-1 and TRBJ2-3; 10 bases fit TRBD2. Material: PBMCs. This TCR was sampled from a woman in her sixties or seventies in good health and CMV-seropositive. CDR3 residues: CSVEDRLAGVSDTQYF. The CDR3 coding sequence is TGCAGCGTTGAAGATCGTCTAGCGGGAGTCTCTGATACGCAGTATTTT.